Listed below are T cell receptor beta chains from one sample, sequenced in a study of blood T cell repertoires in COVID-19. Produced via immunoSEQ multiplex PCR; TCRdb's table is partial and in-frame only. The top ten hold roughly 3.8% of the sample, which has about 210,000 clones, 65% to 90% seen once. The material sequenced was PBMCs or T cells enriched from blood (not recorded which). These receptor sequences come from a woman between 40 and 50 years old with acute COVID-19. CDR3s include the opening cysteine and the closing phenylalanine or tryptophan. The D gene is left open where the match is weak. Some rows mark clone size as missing; the rest say once, few, many or name a class of expanded clone.

>-|TRBV2|TRBD2|TRBJ2-4
TGTGCCAGCAAGCGGGAGGAGGGATCGAAAAACATTCAGTACTTC
CASKREEGSKNIQYF
>-|TRBV5-1|-|TRBJ2-1
TGCGCCAGCAGCTTGACGGGAACATCCTACAATGAGCAGTTCTTC
CASSLTGTSYNEQFF
>-|TRBV2|-|TRBJ2-2
TGTGCCAGCAGTGCGGCCGGGGAGCTGTTTTTT
CASSAAGELFF
>-|TRBV7-2|-|TRBJ2-7
TGTGCCAGCAGCTTTAATGCCGCGGGGTCCTACGAGCAGTACTTC
CASSFNAAGSYEQYF
>-|TRBV7-2|-|TRBJ2-3
TGTGCCAGCAGCTTTTTACGGCAGGGCACAGATACGCAGTATTTT
CASSFLRQGTDTQYF
>once|TRBV7-9|TRBD1|TRBJ1-2
TGTGCCAGCAGCTTAGGGGGACAGGGGGCCAGTGGCTACACCTTC
CASSLGGQGASGYTF
>once|TRBV2|TRBD2|TRBJ2-7
TGTGCCAGCAGTGAACTAGCGGGAGTCGAGCAGTACTTC
CASSELAGVEQYF
>-|TRBV3-1/TRBV3-2|TRBD2|TRBJ2-1
TGTGCCAGCAGCCTTGGCCCGTTAGCGGGAGCGTCCTACAATGAGCAGTTCTTC
CASSLGPLAGASYNEQFF
>-|TRBV24-1|-|TRBJ1-1
TGTGCCACCAGTGCAGGTATGAACACTGAAGCTTTCTTT
CATSAGMNTEAFF
>few|TRBV28|-|TRBJ2-2
TGTGCCAGCAGTTTCCCCTCGGACATCTTGGGCGGGGAGCTGTTTTTT
CASSFPSDILGGELFF
>-|TRBV24-1|TRBD2|TRBJ2-1
TGTGCCACCAGTGACCTTTCCCCGGGACTAGCGGGACTCAATGAGCAGTTCTTC
CATSDLSPGLAGLNEQFF
>-|TRBV11-2|-|TRBJ2-7
TGTGCCAGCAGCGGGGGGGCGGGCGAGCAGTACTTC
CASSGGAGEQYF
>-|TRBV7-9|-|TRBJ1-2
TGTGCCAGCAGCTTAGATCGTGGCTACACCTTC
CASSLDRGYTF
>-|TRBV7-9|-|TRBJ1-1
TGTGCCAGCAGCCTTACACACACTGAAGCTTTCTTT
CASSLTHTEAFF
>-|TRBV7-2|-|TRBJ2-2
TGTGCCAGCAGCTTTTCCTCCGGGACCGGGGAGCTGTTTTTT
CASSFSSGTGELFF
>-|TRBV7-8|-|TRBJ1-1
TGTGCCAGCAGCTTCAGGGGGAACACTGAAGCTTTCTTT
CASSFRGNTEAFF
>-|TRBV7-7|-|TRBJ2-1
TGTGCCAGCAGCGCCTTTATGGGGGCTTATGAGCAGTTCTTC
CASSAFMGAYEQFF
>-|TRBV19|TRBD1|TRBJ2-1
TGTGCCAGTTTCGGGGAACAGGGGTCGAATGAGCAGTTCTTC
CASFGEQGSNEQFF
>-|TRBV28|TRBD2|TRBJ2-3
TGTGCCATCACGGTCGGACTAGCGGGAGCGGCAGATACGCAGTATTTT
CAITVGLAGAADTQYF
>-|TRBV5-1|-|TRBJ1-2
TGCGCCAGCAGCTTGGAAGCGGCCTATGGCTACACCTTC
CASSLEAAYGYTF
>-|TRBV28|TRBD1|TRBJ1-2
TGTGCCAGCGCTCACCGGGACAGCACTAACTATGGCTACACCTTC
CASAHRDSTNYGYTF
>-|TRBV7-3|TRBD2|TRBJ2-6
TGTGCCAGCAGCTCGGGGAGGGGTGGGGCCAACGTCCTGACTTTC
CASSSGRGGANVLTF
>once|TRBV7-9|-|TRBJ2-7
TGTGCCAGCAGCATAGTCGGGGATTCCTACGAGCAGTACTTC
CASSIVGDSYEQYF
>-|TRBV30|TRBD2|TRBJ2-7
TGTGCCTGGAGTCGATCGACTAGCGGGACTTCGGAGCAGTACTTC
CAWSRSTSGTSEQYF
>-|TRBV27|-|TRBJ1-1
TGTGCCAGCAGTCTTACAGTGAACACTGAAGCTTTCTTT
CASSLTVNTEAFF
>-|TRBV28|-|TRBJ2-7
TGTGCCAGCGTACCGGGACAAGCGAGCGAGCAGTACTTC
CASVPGQASEQYF
>once|TRBV19|-|TRBJ2-3
TGTGCCAGTAGTCCTTGGGAGGGACACGGGGGGGATACGCAGTATTTT
CASSPWEGHGGDTQYF
>-|TRBV28|-|TRBJ1-1
TGTGCCAGCAGTTTTGCAGGGCTCAACACTGAAGCTTTCTTT
CASSFAGLNTEAFF
>-|TRBV19|TRBD2|TRBJ2-3
TGTGCCAGTAGTCCGGGACTAGCGGGAGGTCGGGATCTATCGGATACGCAGTATTTT
CASSPGLAGGRDLSDTQYF
>-|TRBV11-2|-|TRBJ1-3
TGTGCCAGCAGCCTCCTTTTTCCCTCTGGAAACACCATATATTTT
CASSLLFPSGNTIYF
>once|TRBV28|-|TRBJ1-2
TGTGCCAGCAGTCCCTTTTGGACCCCCGGGAGACACTATGGCTACACCTTC
CASSPFWTPGRHYGYTF
>-|TRBV3-1/TRBV3-2|TRBD2|TRBJ2-5
TGTGCCAGCAGCCGCTCGTCCGGGACTAGTAAGACCCAGTACTTC
CASSRSSGTSKTQYF
>-|TRBV5-1|-|TRBJ2-2
TGCGCCACCCAACTGATGATAAACACCGGGGAGCTGTTTTTT
CATQLMINTGELFF
>-|TRBV6-5|TRBD1|TRBJ1-1
TGTGCCAGCAGTTACCTACAGGGGGGCGACACTGAAGCTTTCTTT
CASSYLQGGDTEAFF
>-|TRBV15|TRBD2|TRBJ2-3
TGTGCCACCAGCAGAGGGTCGGGACTAGCGGGAGTGGGAGATACGCAGTATTTT
CATSRGSGLAGVGDTQYF
>-|TRBV27|TRBD1|TRBJ1-6
TGTGCCAGCAGTTTCCAGGGGGTAAATTCACCCCTCCACTTT
CASSFQGVNSPLHF
>-|TRBV2|TRBD1|TRBJ1-5
TGTGCCAGCAGTTCCGACAGGGTCGAGCCCCAGCATTTT
CASSSDRVEPQHF
>-|TRBV5-1|TRBD2|TRBJ2-7
TGCGCCAGCAGCCCCCGGGAGGTTGGGAGCTCCTACGAGCAGTACTTC
CASSPREVGSSYEQYF
>-|TRBV5-4|-|TRBJ2-5
TGTGCCAGCAGCTTGGGACTAGTAACCTCCCCCCAAGAGACCCAGTACTTC
CASSLGLVTSPQETQYF
>-|TRBV14|TRBD2|TRBJ2-1
TGTGCCAGCAGCCAAGGTCCCAACCTGAGCGGGAGCCCCAGGGTCTTC
CASSQGPNLSGSPRVF
>-|TRBV30|-|TRBJ2-7
TGTGCCTGGAGCGGGGACACCGGCATCGCCGAGCAGTACTTC
CAWSGDTGIAEQYF
>-|TRBV3-1/TRBV3-2|TRBD2|TRBJ2-1
TGTGCCAGCAGCCAAGATTGGTCCGGGAGGGCCTACAATGAGCAGTTCTTC
CASSQDWSGRAYNEQFF
>-|TRBV28|TRBD2|TRBJ2-3
TGTGCCAGCATTAGCGGGATCAGCACAGATACGCAGTATTTT
CASISGISTDTQYF
>-|TRBV28|TRBD1|TRBJ2-6
TGTGCCAGCAGCCCCCGATGGGACAGGCCCCCTGGGGCCAACGTCCTGACTTTC
CASSPRWDRPPGANVLTF
>-|TRBV5-6|TRBD2|TRBJ2-1
TGTGCCAGCGGAAGACTAGCGGGGGCCTACAATGAGCAGTTCTTC
CASGRLAGAYNEQFF
>once|TRBV27|-|TRBJ1-6
TGTGCCAGCAGGCAAGTCTTACAGGGTTCGTACTCACCCCTCCACTTT
CASRQVLQGSYSPLHF
>-|TRBV7-2|TRBD1|TRBJ1-2
TGTGCCAGCAAAAGAGGGACAGGCGTCGACTATGGCTACACCTTC
CASKRGTGVDYGYTF
>few|TRBV11-2|TRBD2|TRBJ2-1
TGTGCCAGCAGCTCCCCCTGGAGGGAGGGCCGCAATGAGCAGTTCTTC
CASSSPWREGRNEQFF
>-|TRBV19|-|TRBJ2-2
TGTGCCAGTAGTATTCAGGGCAACACCGGGGAGCTGTTTTTT
CASSIQGNTGELFF
>-|TRBV9|-|TRBJ2-2
TGTGCCAGCAGCGTAGCGGGCAGGGTGACCGGGGAGCTGTTTTTT
CASSVAGRVTGELFF
>-|TRBV21-1|-|TRBJ2-7
TGTGCCAGCAGTACCTTCAGGGGGACTAGCGGGAGTGGGTACGCCTACGAGCAGTACTTC
CASSTFRGTSGSGYAYEQYF
>-|TRBV18|TRBD2|TRBJ2-7
TGTGCCAGCTCAGCCCTCGAGGGAGGGTCCTACGAGCAGTACTTC
CASSALEGGSYEQYF